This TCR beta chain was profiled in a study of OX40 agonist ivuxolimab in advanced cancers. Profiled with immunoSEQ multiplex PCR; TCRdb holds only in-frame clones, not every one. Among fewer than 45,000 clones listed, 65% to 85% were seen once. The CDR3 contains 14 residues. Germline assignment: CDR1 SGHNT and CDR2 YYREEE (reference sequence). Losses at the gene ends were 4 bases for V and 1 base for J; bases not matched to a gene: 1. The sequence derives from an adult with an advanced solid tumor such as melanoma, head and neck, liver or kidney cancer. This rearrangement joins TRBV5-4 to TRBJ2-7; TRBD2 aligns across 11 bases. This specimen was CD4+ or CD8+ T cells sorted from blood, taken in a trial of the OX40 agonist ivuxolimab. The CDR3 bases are TGTGCCAGCAGCCTAGCGGGAGGTTCCTACGAGCAGTACTTC. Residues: CASSLAGGSYEQYF.